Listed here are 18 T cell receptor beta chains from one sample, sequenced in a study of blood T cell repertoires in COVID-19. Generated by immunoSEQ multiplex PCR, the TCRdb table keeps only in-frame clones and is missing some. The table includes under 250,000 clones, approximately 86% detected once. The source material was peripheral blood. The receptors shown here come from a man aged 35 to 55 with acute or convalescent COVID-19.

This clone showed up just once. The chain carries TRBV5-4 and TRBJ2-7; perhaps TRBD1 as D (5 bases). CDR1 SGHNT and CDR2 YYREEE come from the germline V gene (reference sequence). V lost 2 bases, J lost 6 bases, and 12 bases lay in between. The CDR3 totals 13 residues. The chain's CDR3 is CASSFPPDIEQYF. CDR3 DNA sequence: TGTGCCAGCAGCTTCCCCCCGGACATCGAGCAGTACTTC.

CDR3 nucleotide sequence: TGTGCCAGCAGTTACTCCCCAGGGCCCTACGAGCAGTACTTC. Translation: CASSYSPGPYEQYF. The V gene is TRBV6-5, the J gene TRBJ2-7, with D possibly being TRBD1 (5 bases). Germline-derived CDR1 and CDR2 are MNHEY and SVGAGI. V was clipped by 0 bases and J by 2 bases, with 8 bases between them. This CDR3 spans 14 amino acids.

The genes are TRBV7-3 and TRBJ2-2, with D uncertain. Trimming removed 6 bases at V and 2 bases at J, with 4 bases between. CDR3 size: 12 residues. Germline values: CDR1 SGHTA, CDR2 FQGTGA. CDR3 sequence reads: CASSKNTGELFF. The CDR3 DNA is TGTGCCAGCAGTAAAAACACCGGGGAGCTGTTTTTT.

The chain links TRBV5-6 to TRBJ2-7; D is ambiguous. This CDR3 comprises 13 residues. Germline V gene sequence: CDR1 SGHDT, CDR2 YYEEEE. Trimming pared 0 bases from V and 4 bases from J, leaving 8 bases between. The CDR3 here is CASSLDPVYEQYF. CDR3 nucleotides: TGTGCCAGCAGCTTGGATCCAGTTTACGAGCAGTACTTC.

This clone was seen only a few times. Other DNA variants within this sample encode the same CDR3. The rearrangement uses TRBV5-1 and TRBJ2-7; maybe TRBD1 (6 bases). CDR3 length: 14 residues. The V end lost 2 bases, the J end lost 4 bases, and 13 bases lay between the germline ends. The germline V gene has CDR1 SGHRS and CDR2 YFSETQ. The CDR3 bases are TGCGCCAGCAGCTTAACAGGGTCGGGGTACGAGCAGTACTTC. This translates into CASSLTGSGYEQYF.

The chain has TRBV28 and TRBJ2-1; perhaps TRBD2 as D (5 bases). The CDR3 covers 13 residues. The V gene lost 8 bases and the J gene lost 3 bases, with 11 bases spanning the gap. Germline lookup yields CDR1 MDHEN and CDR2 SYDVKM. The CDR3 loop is CASGRVLYNEQFF. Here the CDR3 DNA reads TGTGCCAGCGGGCGGGTTCTCTACAATGAGCAGTTCTTC.

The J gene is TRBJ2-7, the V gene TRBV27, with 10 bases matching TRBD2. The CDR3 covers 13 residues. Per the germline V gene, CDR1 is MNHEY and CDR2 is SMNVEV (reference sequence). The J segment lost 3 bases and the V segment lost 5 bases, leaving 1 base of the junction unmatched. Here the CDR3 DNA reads TGTGCCAGCAGTGGACTAGCGGTCTACGAGCAGTACTTC. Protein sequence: CASSGLAVYEQYF.

CDR3 DNA: TGCGCCAGCAGCCAAACAGGAGGGTTGGTGGAGACCCAGTACTTC. This encodes CASSQTGGLVETQYF. This sequence joins TRBV4-1 and TRBJ2-5; possibly TRBD2 for D (6 bases). Trimming took off 2 bases at V and 5 bases at J, with 15 bases between the two ends. Looked up from germline, CDR1 is MGHRA and CDR2 is YSYEKL. This CDR3 region has 15 residues.

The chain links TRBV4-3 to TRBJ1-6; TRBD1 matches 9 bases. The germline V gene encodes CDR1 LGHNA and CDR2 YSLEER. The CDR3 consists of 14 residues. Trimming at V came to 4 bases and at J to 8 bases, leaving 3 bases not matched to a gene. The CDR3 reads CASSPGTGYSPLHF. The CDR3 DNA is TGCGCCAGCAGCCCCGGGACAGGGTATTCACCCCTCCACTTT.

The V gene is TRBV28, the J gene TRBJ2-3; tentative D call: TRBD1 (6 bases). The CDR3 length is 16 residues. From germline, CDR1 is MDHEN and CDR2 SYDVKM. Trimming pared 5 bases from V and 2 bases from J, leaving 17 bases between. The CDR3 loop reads CASSLPRQENTDTQYF. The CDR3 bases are TGTGCCAGCAGTCTCCCCCGACAGGAGAACACAGATACGCAGTATTTT.

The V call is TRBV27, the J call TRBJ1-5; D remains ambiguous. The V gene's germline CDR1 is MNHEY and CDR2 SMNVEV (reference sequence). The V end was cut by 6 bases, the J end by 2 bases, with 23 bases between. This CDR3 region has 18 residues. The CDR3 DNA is TGTGCCAGCAGCCACCCCCCGTCCGAGAGCCGGGGCAATCAGCCCCAGCATTTT. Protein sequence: CASSHPPSESRGNQPQHF.

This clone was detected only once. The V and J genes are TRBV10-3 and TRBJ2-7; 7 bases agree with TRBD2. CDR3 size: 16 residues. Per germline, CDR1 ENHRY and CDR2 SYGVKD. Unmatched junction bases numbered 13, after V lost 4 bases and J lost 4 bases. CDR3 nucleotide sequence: TGTGCCATCAGTGGGGCCGGGGAGGGGCGGTTGTACGAGCAGTACTTC. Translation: CAISGAGEGRLYEQYF.

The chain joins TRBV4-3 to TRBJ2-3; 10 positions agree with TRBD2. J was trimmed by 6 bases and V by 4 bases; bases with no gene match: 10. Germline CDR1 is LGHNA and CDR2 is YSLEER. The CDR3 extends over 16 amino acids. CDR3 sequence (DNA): TGCGCCAGCAGCCTGGGGGGACTAGCGCTGGGTGATACGCAGTATTTT. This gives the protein CASSLGGLALGDTQYF.

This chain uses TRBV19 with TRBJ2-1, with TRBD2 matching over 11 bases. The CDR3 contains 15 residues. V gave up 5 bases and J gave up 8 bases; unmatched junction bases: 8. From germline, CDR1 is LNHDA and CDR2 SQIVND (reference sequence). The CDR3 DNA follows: TGTGCCAGTAGTGTACTAGCGGGAGTAGCGGATGAGCAGTTCTTC. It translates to CASSVLAGVADEQFF.

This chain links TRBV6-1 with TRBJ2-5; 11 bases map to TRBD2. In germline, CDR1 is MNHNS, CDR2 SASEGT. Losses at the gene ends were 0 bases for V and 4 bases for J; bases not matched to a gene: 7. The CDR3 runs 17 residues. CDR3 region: CASSEASGLAGGETQYF. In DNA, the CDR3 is TGTGCCAGCAGTGAAGCCTCTGGACTAGCGGGTGGAGAGACCCAGTACTTC.

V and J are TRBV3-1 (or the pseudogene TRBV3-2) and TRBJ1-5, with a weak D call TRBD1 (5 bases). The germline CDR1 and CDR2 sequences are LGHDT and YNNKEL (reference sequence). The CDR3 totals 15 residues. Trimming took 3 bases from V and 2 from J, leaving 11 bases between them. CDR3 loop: CASSHRAGRNQPQHF. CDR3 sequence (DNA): TGTGCCAGCAGCCACAGGGCTGGGCGCAATCAGCCCCAGCATTTT.

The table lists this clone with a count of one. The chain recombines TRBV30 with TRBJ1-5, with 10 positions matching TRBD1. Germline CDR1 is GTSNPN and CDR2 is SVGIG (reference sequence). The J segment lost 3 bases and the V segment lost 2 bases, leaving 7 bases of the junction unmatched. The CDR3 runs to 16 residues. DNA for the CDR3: TGTGCCTGGAGTTCGACAGGGGGCGACGTCAATCAGCCCCAGCATTTT. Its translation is CAWSSTGGDVNQPQHF.

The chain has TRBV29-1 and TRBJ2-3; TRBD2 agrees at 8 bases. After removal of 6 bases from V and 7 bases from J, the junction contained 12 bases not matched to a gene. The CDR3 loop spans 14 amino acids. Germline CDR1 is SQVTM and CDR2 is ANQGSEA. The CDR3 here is CSVPVAGPGHTQYF. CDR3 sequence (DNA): TGCAGCGTCCCTGTAGCGGGACCGGGGCATACGCAGTATTTT.